This TCR beta chain was observed in a study of shared T cell receptors in the human thymus. Produced via immunoSEQ multiplex PCR; TCRdb's table is partial and in-frame only. The sample lists some 720,000 clones, roughly 90% occurring once. CDR3 size: 17 residues. With V trimmed by 3 bases and J by 6 bases, 8 bases remained unmatched. CDR1 and CDR2 from the germline V gene are SGDLS and YYNGEE. These data were likewise used in another study, on human thymus T cells. That report notes: The related literature has documented a marked overlap of thymic repertoires among unrelated individuals.

Sequences were obtained from thymocytes. The chain joins TRBV9 to TRBJ2-3, with 15 bases aligning to TRBD2. The receptor was derived from a boy younger than two with a congenital heart defect. CDR3 residues: CASSAGLAGGLADTQYF. DNA of the CDR3: TGTGCCAGCAGCGCCGGACTAGCGGGAGGGCTGGCCGATACGCAGTATTTT.